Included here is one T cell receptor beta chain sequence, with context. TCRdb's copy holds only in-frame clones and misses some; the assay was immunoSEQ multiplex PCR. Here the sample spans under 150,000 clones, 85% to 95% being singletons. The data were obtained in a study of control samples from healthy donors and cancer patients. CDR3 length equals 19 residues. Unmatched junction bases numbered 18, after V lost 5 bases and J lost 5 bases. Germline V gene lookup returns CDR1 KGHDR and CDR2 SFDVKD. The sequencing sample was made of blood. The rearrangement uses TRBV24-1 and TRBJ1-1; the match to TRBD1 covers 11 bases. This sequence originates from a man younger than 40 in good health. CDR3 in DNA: TGTGCCACCAGTGCCTCCACCGTACACCGGGACAGGGGGAGGACTGAAGCTTTCTTT. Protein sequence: CATSASTVHRDRGRTEAFF.